The 12 T cell receptor beta chains below all came from one sample that was sequenced in a study of CD8 T cells in ankylosing spondylitis. MiXCR, applied by TCRdb to the 5' RACE reads, yields one record per CDR3 protein. The top ten clones hold less than 7% of a sample with under 300,000 distinct CDR3 sequences, about 10% of them seen once. The sequenced sample consisted of blood, either unsorted or a sorted T cell fraction (not recorded which). Receptors originate from a male donor with ankylosing spondylitis or in good health (not recorded which).

This clonotype was seen repeatedly, ten times or more. The chain recombines TRBV27 with TRBJ2-1, with 8 bases lining up with TRBD2. Germline V lookup: CDR1 MNHEY, CDR2 SMNVEV (reference sequence). After removal of 2 bases from V and 8 bases from J, the junction contained 8 bases not matched to a gene. The CDR3 covers 15 residues. The CDR3 here is CASSLTGRGVDEQFF. CDR3 nucleotides: TGTGCCAGCAGTTTAACCGGGAGGGGAGTCGATGAGCAGTTCTTC.

This clonotype occurred many times. The chain uses TRBV5-1 and TRBJ1-1; D may be TRBD1 (5 bases). The CDR3 has 14 residues. V dropped 0 bases and J dropped 5 bases, with 11 bases sitting between them. Germline loops: CDR1 SGHRS, CDR2 YFSETQ. The CDR3 is CASSLEVTATEAFF. The CDR3 bases are TGCGCCAGCAGCTTGGAAGTGACAGCTACTGAAGCTTTCTTT.

This clonotype was observed at least ten times. The chain joins TRBV12-3 or TRBV12-4 to TRBJ2-6, with unresolved D. The CDR3 is 17 residues long. V lost 6 bases, J lost 2 bases, and 17 bases lay in between. In DNA form, the CDR3 reads TGTGCCAGCAGCCCACCTACACCTAGGCCTGGGGCCAACGTCCTGACTTTC. Its translation is CASSPPTPRPGANVLTF.

The CDR3 sequence: CASSIVGSGSPLHF. In DNA, the CDR3 is TGTGCCAGTAGTATAGTGGGGAGTGGTTCACCCCTCCACTTT. The chain recombines TRBV19 with TRBJ1-6; no clear D. V dropped 1 base and J dropped 9 bases, with 10 bases sitting between them. Germline CDR1 reads LNHDA; CDR2 reads SQIVND (reference sequence). The CDR3 runs to 14 residues.

V gene TRBV7-9 combines with J gene TRBJ1-5; TRBD1 agrees at 8 bases. Looked up from germline, CDR1 is SEHNR and CDR2 is FQNEAQ (reference sequence). This CDR3 has 16 amino acids. V was clipped by 0 bases and J by 2 bases; unmatched bases: 3. The CDR3 region is CASSLAEGQGNQPQHF. As DNA, the CDR3 is TGTGCCAGCAGCTTAGCGGAGGGACAGGGCAATCAGCCCCAGCATTTT.

This clonotype was detected many times. This chain joins TRBV3-1 and TRBJ1-1; 7 bases are shared with TRBD1. Germline CDR1 reads LGHDT; CDR2 reads YNNKEL (reference sequence). The CDR3 runs 12 residues. Trimming took 6 bases from V and 5 from J; bases not matched to a gene: 3. The CDR3 region has the DNA TGTGCCAGCAGGGGGACAGCGACTGAAGCTTTCTTT. It encodes CASRGTATEAFF.

To note about this clonotype: A read error is likely, as this CDR3 ends without the conserved phenylalanine or tryptophan. V is TRBV28 and J is TRBJ2-7, with D uncertain. Trimming removed 6 bases at V and 7 bases at J, with 7 bases between. CDR1 and CDR2 (germline): MDHEN, SYDVKM. There are 10 residues in the CDR3. CDR3 sequence (DNA): TGTGCCAGCAGCCTGGTGGAGCAGTACCTC. The encoded protein is CASSLVEQYL.

This clonotype came up a few times. CDR3 residues: CASLIRDGRDTEAFF. CDR3 bases: TGTGCCAGCCTCATCCGGGACGGAAGAGACACTGAAGCTTTCTTT. The chain employs TRBV18 and TRBJ1-1; possibly TRBD1 for D (5 bases). The CDR3 contains 15 residues. Germline CDR1 KGHSH, CDR2 LQKENI. The V gene lost 8 bases and the J gene lost 3 bases, with 19 bases spanning the gap. The entire variable domain, with the rest obtained from reference TRBV18 and TRBJ1-1, is as follows: NAGVMQNPRHLVRRRGQEARLRCSPMKGHSHVYWYRQLPEEGLKFMVYLQKENIIDESGMPKERFSAEFPKEGPSILRIQQVVRGDSAAYFCASLIRDGRDTEAFFGQGTRLTVV.

J is TRBJ2-2 and V is TRBV12-2; the D call TRBD1 from the table was never checked on the DNA. TRBV12-2 is labeled a pseudogene. The CDR3 extends over 14 amino acids. The CDR3 sequence: CASRRAGARSSRFF. DNA for the CDR3: TGTGCAAGTCGCCGGGCGGGGGCCCGATCATCCCGGTTTTTT.

The V gene is TRBV6-1, the J gene TRBJ1-6; D not certain. The germline CDR1 and CDR2 sequences are MNHNS and SASEGT. Trimming shortened V by 5 bases and J by 4 bases, and 9 bases separated the two germline ends. This CDR3 has 14 amino acids. CDR3 amino acids: CASSPVVYNSPLHF. CDR3 coding DNA: TGTGCCAGCAGTCCGGTCGTTTATAATTCACCCCTCCACTTT.

This clonotype was observed many times. The V and J genes are TRBV5-1 and TRBJ2-3; D is ambiguous. CDR1 is SGHRS and CDR2 is YFSETQ in the germline V gene. Trimming stripped 0 bases from V and 0 bases from J, with 5 bases between. The CDR3 loop spans 14 amino acids. The CDR3 loop is CASSLDLSTDTQYF. The CDR3 nucleotides are TGCGCCAGCAGCTTGGACTTAAGCACAGATACGCAGTATTTT.

This clonotype showed up many times. The rearrangement links TRBV12-3 or TRBV12-4 to TRBJ2-3; possible D gene TRBD2, 5 bases. V was trimmed by 3 bases and J by 0 bases, leaving 10 bases between them. The CDR3 sequence is 15 residues long. CDR3 nucleotide sequence: TGTGCCAGCAGTTTTAAAAGCGGAAGCACAGATACGCAGTATTTT. It encodes CASSFKSGSTDTQYF.